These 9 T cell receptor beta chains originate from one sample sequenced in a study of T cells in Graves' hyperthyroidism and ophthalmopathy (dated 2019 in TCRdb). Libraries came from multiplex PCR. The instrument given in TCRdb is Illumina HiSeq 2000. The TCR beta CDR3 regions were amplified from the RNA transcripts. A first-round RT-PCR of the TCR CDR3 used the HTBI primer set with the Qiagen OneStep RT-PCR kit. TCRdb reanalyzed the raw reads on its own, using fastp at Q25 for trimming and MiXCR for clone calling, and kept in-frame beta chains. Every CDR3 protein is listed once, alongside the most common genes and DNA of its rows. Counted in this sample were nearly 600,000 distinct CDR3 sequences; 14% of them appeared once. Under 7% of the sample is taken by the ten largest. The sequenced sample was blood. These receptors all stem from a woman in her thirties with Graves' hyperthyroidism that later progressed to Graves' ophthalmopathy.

The CDR3, as DNA: TGTGCCAGCAGCCCCTCGGGACAGGGCGCCGGGGAGCTGTTTTTT. This codes for CASSPSGQGAGELFF. The chain links TRBV7-3 to TRBJ2-2, with 9 nucleotides matching TRBD1. Germline V CDR1 and CDR2: SGHTA, FQGTGA. After removal of 5 bases from V and 6 bases from J, the junction contained 7 bases not matched to a gene. The CDR3 contains 15 residues.

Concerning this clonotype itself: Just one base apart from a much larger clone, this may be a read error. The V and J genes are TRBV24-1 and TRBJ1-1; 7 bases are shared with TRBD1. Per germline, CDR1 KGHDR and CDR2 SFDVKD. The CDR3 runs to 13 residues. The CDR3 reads CASSEGAWTEAFF. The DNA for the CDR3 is TGTGCCAGCAGTGAGGGGGCTTGGACTGAAGCTTTCTTT.

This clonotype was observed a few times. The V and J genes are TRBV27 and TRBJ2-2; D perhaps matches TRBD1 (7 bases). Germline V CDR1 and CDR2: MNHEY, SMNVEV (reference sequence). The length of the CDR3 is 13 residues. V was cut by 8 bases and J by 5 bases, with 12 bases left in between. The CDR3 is CASWTGGTGELFF. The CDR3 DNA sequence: TGTGCCAGCTGGACAGGAGGGACCGGGGAGCTGTTTTTT.

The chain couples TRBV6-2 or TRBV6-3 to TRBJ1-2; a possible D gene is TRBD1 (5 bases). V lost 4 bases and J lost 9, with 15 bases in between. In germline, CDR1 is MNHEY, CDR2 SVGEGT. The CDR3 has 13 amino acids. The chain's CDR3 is CASSLGTAARYTF. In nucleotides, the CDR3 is TGTGCCAGCAGTTTAGGGACCGCCGCGCGCTACACCTTC.

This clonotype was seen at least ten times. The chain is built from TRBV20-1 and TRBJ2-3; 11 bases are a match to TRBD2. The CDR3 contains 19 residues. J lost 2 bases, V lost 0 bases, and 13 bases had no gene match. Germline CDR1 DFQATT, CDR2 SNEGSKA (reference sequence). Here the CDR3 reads CSARDWVAGGPTVTDTQYF. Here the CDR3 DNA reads TGCAGTGCTAGAGATTGGGTAGCGGGAGGGCCGACTGTCACAGATACGCAGTATTTT.

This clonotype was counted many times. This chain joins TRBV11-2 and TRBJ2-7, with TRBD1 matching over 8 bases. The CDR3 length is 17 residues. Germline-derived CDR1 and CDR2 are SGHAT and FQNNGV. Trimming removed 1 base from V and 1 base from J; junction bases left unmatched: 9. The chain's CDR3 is CASSLAPGQGASYEQYF. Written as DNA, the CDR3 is TGTGCCAGCAGCTTAGCCCCAGGACAGGGCGCGTCCTACGAGCAGTACTTC.

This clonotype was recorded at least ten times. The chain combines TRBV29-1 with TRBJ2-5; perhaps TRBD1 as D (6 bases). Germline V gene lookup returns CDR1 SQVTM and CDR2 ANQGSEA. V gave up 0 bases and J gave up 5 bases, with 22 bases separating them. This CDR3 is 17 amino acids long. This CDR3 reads CSVEDPILEWGRETQYF. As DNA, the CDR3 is TGCAGCGTTGAAGATCCGATCCTCGAATGGGGGCGGGAGACCCAGTACTTC.

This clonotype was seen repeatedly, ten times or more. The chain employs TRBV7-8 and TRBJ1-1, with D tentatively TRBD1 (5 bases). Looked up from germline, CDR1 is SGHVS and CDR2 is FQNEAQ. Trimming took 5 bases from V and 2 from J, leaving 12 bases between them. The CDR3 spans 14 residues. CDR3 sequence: CASSPWDLNTEAFF. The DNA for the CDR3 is TGTGCCAGCAGCCCTTGGGACCTAAACACTGAAGCTTTCTTT. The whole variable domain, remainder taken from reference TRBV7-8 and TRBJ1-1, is GAGVSQSPRYKVAKRGQDVALRCDPISGHVSLFWYQQALGQGPEFLTYFQNEAQLDKSGLPSDRFFAERPEGSVSTLKIQRTQQEDSAVYLCASSPWDLNTEAFFGQGTRLTVV.

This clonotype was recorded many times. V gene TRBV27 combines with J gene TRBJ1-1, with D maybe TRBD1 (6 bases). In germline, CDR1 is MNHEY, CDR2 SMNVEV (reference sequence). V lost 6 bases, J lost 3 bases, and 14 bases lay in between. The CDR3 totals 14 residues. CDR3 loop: CASRADSYDTEAFF. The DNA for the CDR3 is TGTGCCAGCAGGGCGGACAGCTATGACACTGAAGCTTTCTTT.